The 15 T cell receptor beta chains listed next were all sequenced from one sample in a study of OX40 agonist ivuxolimab in advanced cancers. Only in-frame clones appear in the TCRdb table, and some are missing; sequencing was by immunoSEQ multiplex PCR. The sample gives 51,000 or so clones, 88% of which show up once; about 14% is in the top ten. The specimen was CD4+ or CD8+ T cells sorted from blood, collected in a trial of the OX40 agonist ivuxolimab. Receptor source: an adult with an advanced solid tumor such as melanoma, head and neck, liver or kidney cancer.

V usage is TRBV2 and J usage is TRBJ1-2, with a weak D call TRBD1 (5 bases). The germline V gene encodes CDR1 SNHLY and CDR2 FYNNEI. Between the trimmed V and J ends, which lost 0 bases and 3 bases, there was a span of 17 bases. The CDR3 sequence is 17 residues long. CDR3 loop: CASSEALRREGDYGYTF. The CDR3 DNA reads TGTGCCAGCAGTGAAGCGCTTCGCAGGGAAGGGGACTATGGCTACACCTTC.

The gene calls are TRBV19 and TRBJ1-2; perhaps TRBD1 as D (6 bases). This CDR3 is 18 amino acids long. V shed 1 base and J shed 0 bases, with 18 bases lying between them. CDR1 is LNHDA, CDR2 SQIVND, per germline (reference sequence). In DNA form, the CDR3 reads TGTGCCAGTAGTATAGCCTCGGGACACCGACCCACTAACTATGGCTACACCTTC. It translates to CASSIASGHRPTNYGYTF.

As to this clone: The conserved phenylalanine or tryptophan is not found at the CDR3 terminus, so this likely reflects a read error. The DNA is omitted, as the CDR3 cannot be located on it reliably, and the CDR3 follows TCRdb's listing. This sequence joins TRBV4-1 and TRBJ1-2. The germline gives CDR1 MGHRA, CDR2 YSYEKL. The CDR3 totals 13 residues, both ends included. The CDR3 region is CASSQDSGQNTYA.

This clone was observed a handful of times. The genes are TRBV5-4 and TRBJ1-1; D ambiguous. Trimming pared 2 bases from V and 6 bases from J, leaving 5 bases between. This CDR3 is 11 amino acids long. Germline V lookup: CDR1 SGHNT, CDR2 YYREEE (reference sequence). The CDR3 protein is CASSFYSEAFF. The CDR3 DNA sequence: TGTGCCAGCAGCTTTTATTCTGAAGCTTTCTTT. Variable domain in full (rest from reference TRBV5-4 and TRBJ1-1): ETGVTQSPTHLIKTRGQQVTLRCSSQSGHNTVSWYQQALGQGPQFIFQYYREEENGRGNFPPRFSGLQFPNYSSELNVNALELDDSALYLCASSFYSEAFFGQGTRLTVV.

This clone turned up a few times. CDR3 in amino acids: CASSPDRYTEAFF. The CDR3 nucleotides are TGTGCCAGCAGTCCTGACCGATACACTGAAGCTTTCTTT. This chain connects TRBV27 to TRBJ1-1; D gene ambiguous. Looked up from germline, CDR1 is MNHEY and CDR2 is SMNVEV (reference sequence). The V end lost 5 bases, the J end lost 3 bases, and 10 bases lay between the germline ends. The CDR3 extends over 13 amino acids.

As to this clone: One end of the junction is discordant with germline, which a read error may explain. The chain employs TRBV19 and TRBJ2-5; 9 bases agree with TRBD1. The CDR3 contains 16 residues. From germline, CDR1 is LNHDA and CDR2 SQIVND (reference sequence). The CDR3 DNA is TGTGCCAGTAGCATAGTGGGTACAGGGGGCGCAGAGACCCAGTACTTC. It translates to CASSIVGTGGAETQYF.

CDR3 nucleotides: TGTGCCAGCAGTTTATCGGGACTAGCGGGAGGAGATACGCAGTATTTT. Translating gives CASSLSGLAGGDTQYF. The chain has TRBV27 and TRBJ2-3, with 15 bases fitting TRBD2. CDR3 length equals 16 residues. After removal of 0 bases from V and 5 bases from J, the junction contained 0 bases not matched to a gene. CDR1 is MNHEY, CDR2 SMNVEV, per germline (reference sequence).

V gene TRBV11-2 combines with J gene TRBJ2-7; 11 bases line up with TRBD1. J gave up 3 bases and V 5 bases, and 6 bases lay outside the gene matches. Germline CDR1 reads SGHAT; CDR2 reads FQNNGV. The CDR3 covers 15 residues. As DNA, the CDR3 is TGTGCCAGCAGCGGGCGGGACAGGGGGAACTACGAGCAGTACTTC. Translating gives CASSGRDRGNYEQYF.

The chain recombines TRBV5-6 with TRBJ2-3, with D uncertain. CDR3 length: 17 amino acids. Germline loops: CDR1 SGHDT, CDR2 YYEEEE. V lost 3 bases, J lost 4 bases, and 21 bases lay in between. As DNA, the CDR3 is TGTGCCAGCAGCTGGGTAGGTGCTGTTGGGCATTCAGATACGCAGTATTTT. Translating gives CASSWVGAVGHSDTQYF. The full variable domain, rest sourced from reference TRBV5-6 and TRBJ2-3, is DAGVTQSPTHLIKTRGQQVTLRCSPKSGHDTVSWYQQALGQGPQFIFQYYEEEERQRGNFPDRFSGHQFPNYSSELNVNALLLGDSALYLCASSWVGAVGHSDTQYFGPGTRLTVL.

V usage is TRBV5-6 and J usage is TRBJ2-7; D may be TRBD1 (7 bases). The CDR3 totals 15 residues. The V and J ends lost 3 bases and 0 bases respectively, with 13 bases between them. Germline CDR1 and CDR2: SGHDT and YYEEEE. The CDR3 here is CASSSGGTDSYEQYF. In DNA, the CDR3 is TGTGCCAGCAGCTCCGGCGGGACAGACTCCTACGAGCAGTACTTC.

Here the CDR3 reads CASSLGGGTGANVLTF. The CDR3 DNA reads as TGTGCCAGCAGCTTAGGAGGGGGAACTGGGGCCAACGTCCTGACTTTC. V is TRBV7-6 and J is TRBJ2-6, with a possible D match to TRBD1 (6 bases). Germline V gene lookup returns CDR1 SGHVS and CDR2 FNYEAQ. The CDR3 totals 16 residues. V lost 1 base, J lost 2 bases, and 9 bases lay in between.

This clone was counted only a few times. The CDR3 nucleotides are TGCGCCAGCAGGGCAGGGTACACTGAAGCTTTCTTT. Translating it yields CASRAGYTEAFF. The chain links TRBV4-1 to TRBJ1-1; D perhaps matches TRBD1 (5 bases). Trimming left V 6 bases short and J 3 bases short, with 8 bases between. Germline V gives CDR1 MGHRA, CDR2 YSYEKL. The CDR3 totals 12 residues.

The chain is built from TRBV5-1 and TRBJ2-2; D not resolved. In germline, CDR1 is SGHRS, CDR2 YFSETQ. With 5 bases removed from V and 4 bases from J, the gap between germline ends came to 6 bases. CDR3 length equals 12 residues. CDR3 protein: CASRSVTGELFF. The CDR3 bases are TGCGCCAGCAGATCGGTCACCGGGGAGCTGTTTTTT.

V gene TRBV4-3 combines with J gene TRBJ2-1; perhaps TRBD2 as D (5 bases). The length of the CDR3 is 16 residues. Trimming pared 1 base from V and 4 bases from J, leaving 14 bases between. Germline CDR1 LGHNA, CDR2 YSLEER. CDR3 loop: CASSQVAEAGYNEQFF. CDR3 nucleotide sequence: TGCGCCAGCAGCCAAGTTGCGGAGGCCGGGTACAATGAGCAGTTCTTC.

This clone was detected a few times. The chain couples TRBV10-3 to TRBJ2-5, with a possible D match to TRBD2 (7 bases). The CDR3 totals 18 residues. Per germline, CDR1 ENHRY and CDR2 SYGVKD. V lost 11 bases, J lost 3 bases, and 31 bases lay in between. The CDR3 here is CAADRRGGAVTSEETQYF. CDR3 coding DNA: TGTGCCGCCGATAGGAGGGGGGGGGCGGTAACTTCCGAAGAGACCCAGTACTTC.